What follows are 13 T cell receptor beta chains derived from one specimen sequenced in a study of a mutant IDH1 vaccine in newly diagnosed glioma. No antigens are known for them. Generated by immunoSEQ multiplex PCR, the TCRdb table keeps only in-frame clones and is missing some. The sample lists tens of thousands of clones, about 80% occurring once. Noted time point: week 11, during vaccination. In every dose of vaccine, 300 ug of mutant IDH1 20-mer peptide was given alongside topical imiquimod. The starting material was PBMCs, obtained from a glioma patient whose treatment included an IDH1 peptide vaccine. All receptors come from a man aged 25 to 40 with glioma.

The CDR3 nucleotides read TGTGCCTGGGAACCGGTCGGGTCTGGAAACACCATATATTTT. Protein: CAWEPVGSGNTIYF. The V and J genes are TRBV30 and TRBJ1-3; D gene ambiguous. Germline CDR1 is GTSNPN and CDR2 is SVGIG (reference sequence). Trimming removed 5 bases from V and 1 base from J, with 12 bases in between. The CDR3 covers 14 residues. Drawing the rest from reference TRBV30 and TRBJ1-3, the complete variable domain is SQTIHQWPATLVQPVGSPLSLECTVEGTSNPNLYWYRQAAGRGLQLLFYSVGIGQISSEVPQNLSASRPQDRQFILSSKKLLLSDSGFYLCAWEPVGSGNTIYFGEGSWLTVV.

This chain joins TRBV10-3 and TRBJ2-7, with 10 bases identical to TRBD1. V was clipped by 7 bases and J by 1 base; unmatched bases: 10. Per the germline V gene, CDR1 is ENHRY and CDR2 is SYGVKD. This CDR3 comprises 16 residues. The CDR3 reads CAITPGTGARSYEQYF. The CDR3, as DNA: TGTGCCATCACTCCCGGGACAGGGGCGCGGTCCTACGAGCAGTACTTC.

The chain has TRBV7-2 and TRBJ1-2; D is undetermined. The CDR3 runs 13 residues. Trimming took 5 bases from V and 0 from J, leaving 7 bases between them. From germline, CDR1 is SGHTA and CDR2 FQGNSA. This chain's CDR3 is CASSPDSNYGYTF. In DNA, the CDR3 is TGTGCCAGCAGCCCGGATTCTAACTATGGCTACACCTTC.

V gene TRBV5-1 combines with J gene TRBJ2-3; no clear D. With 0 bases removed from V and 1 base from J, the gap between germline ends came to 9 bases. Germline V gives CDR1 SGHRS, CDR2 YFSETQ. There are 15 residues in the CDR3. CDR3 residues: CASSLAPVGTDTQYF. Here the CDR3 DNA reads TGCGCCAGCAGCTTGGCTCCTGTCGGCACAGATACGCAGTATTTT.

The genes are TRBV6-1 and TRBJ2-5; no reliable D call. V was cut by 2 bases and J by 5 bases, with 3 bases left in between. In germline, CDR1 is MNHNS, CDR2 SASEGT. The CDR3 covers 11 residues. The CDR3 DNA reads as TGTGCCAGCAGTGAATGGGAGACCCAGTACTTC. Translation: CASSEWETQYF.

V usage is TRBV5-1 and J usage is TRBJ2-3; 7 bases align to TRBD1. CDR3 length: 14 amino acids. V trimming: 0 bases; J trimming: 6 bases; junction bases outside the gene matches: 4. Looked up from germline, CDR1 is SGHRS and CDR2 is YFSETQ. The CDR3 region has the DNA TGCGCCAGCAGCTTGGGAACAGGGGACGATACGCAGTATTTT. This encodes CASSLGTGDDTQYF.

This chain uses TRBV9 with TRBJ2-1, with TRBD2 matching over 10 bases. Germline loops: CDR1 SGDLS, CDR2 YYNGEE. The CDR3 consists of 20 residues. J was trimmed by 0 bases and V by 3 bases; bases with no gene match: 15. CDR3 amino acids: CASSAGGLAVLPSSYNEQFF. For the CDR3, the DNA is TGTGCCAGCAGCGCCGGCGGACTAGCGGTCCTACCCAGCTCCTACAATGAGCAGTTCTTC.

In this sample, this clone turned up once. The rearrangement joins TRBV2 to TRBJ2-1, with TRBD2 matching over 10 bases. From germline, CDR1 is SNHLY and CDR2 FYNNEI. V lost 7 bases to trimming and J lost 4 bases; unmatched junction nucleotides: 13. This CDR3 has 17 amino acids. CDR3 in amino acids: CASTTLGVAGGYNEQFF. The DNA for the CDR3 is TGTGCCAGCACCACCCTAGGGGTAGCGGGAGGTTACAATGAGCAGTTCTTC. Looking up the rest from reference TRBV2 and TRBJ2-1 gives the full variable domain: EPEVTQTPSHQVTQMGQEVILRCVPISNHLYFYWYRQILGQKVEFLVSFYNNEISEKSEIFDDQFSVERPDGSNFTLKIRSTKLEDSAMYFCASTTLGVAGGYNEQFFGPGTRLTVL.

CDR3 region: CASSTLQGPYGYTF. The CDR3 nucleotides read TGTGCCAGCAGTACTCTACAGGGACCTTATGGCTACACCTTC. V gene TRBV27 combines with J gene TRBJ1-2; weak D call: TRBD1 (6 bases). The CDR3 is 14 residues long. The V gene's germline CDR1 is MNHEY and CDR2 SMNVEV (reference sequence). Trimming cost V 5 bases and J 5 bases, with 15 bases left between them.

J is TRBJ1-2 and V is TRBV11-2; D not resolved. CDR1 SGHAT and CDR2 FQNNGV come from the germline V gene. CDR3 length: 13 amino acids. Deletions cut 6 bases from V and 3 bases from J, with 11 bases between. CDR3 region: CASSQGQDYGYTF. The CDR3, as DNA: TGTGCCAGCAGTCAAGGGCAGGACTATGGCTACACCTTC.

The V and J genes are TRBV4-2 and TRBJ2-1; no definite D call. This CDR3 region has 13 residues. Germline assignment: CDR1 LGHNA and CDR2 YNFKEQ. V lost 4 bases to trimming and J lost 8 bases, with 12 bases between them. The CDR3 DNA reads TGTGCCAGCAGCCCGCCTGGTATAGATGAGCAGTTCTTC. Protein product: CASSPPGIDEQFF.

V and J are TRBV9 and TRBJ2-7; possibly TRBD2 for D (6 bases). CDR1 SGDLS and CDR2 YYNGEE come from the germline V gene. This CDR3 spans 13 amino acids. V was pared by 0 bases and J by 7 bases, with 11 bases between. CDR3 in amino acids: CASSVVGGSEQYF. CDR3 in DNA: TGTGCCAGCAGCGTAGTGGGGGGAAGTGAGCAGTACTTC.

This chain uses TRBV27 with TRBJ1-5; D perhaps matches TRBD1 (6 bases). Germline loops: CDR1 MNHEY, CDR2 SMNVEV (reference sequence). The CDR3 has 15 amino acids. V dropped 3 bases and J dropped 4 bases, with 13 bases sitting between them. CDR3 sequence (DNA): TGTGCCAGCAGTTTTCCCGCGACAGGAAATCAGCCCCAGCATTTT. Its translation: CASSFPATGNQPQHF.